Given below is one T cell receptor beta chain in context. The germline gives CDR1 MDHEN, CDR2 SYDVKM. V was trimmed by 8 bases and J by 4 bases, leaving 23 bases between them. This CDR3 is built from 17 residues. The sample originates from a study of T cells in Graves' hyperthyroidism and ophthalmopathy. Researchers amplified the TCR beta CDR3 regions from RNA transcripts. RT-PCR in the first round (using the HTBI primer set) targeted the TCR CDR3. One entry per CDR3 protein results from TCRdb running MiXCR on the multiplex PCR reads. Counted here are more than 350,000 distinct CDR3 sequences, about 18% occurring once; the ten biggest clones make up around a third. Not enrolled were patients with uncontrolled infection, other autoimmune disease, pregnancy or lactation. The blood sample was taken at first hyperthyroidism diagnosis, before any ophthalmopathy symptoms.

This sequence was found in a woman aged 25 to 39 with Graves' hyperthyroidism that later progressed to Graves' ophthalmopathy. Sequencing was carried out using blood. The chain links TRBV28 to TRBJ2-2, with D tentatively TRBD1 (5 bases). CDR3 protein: CASSFRVGLTSTGELFF. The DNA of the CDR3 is TGTGCCAGCTCATTTAGAGTGGGGCTTACATCCACCGGGGAGCTGTTTTTT.